A single sample gave rise to the 2 T cell receptor beta chains below, sequenced in a study of CD8+ T cells in alopecia areata. Sequencing relied on a cDNA template that was reverse transcribed from extracted RNA. The data were produced by immunoSEQ multiplex PCR, yet TCRdb's version contains in-frame clones alone and is incomplete. The sample consists of roughly 46,000 clones, under 70% of them appearing once. Treatment described: oral pan-JAK inhibitor, 5-10 mg twice daily. Sequencing used CD8+ T cells sorted from blood, obtained at week 4, from a patient treated with tofacitinib. Source of these receptors: a human donor with alopecia areata.

The count of this clone is one. The chain uses TRBV6-5 and TRBJ2-1, with 12 bases matching TRBD2. Germline CDR1 and CDR2: MNHEY and SVGAGI. V trimming: 6 bases; J trimming: 5 bases; junction bases outside the gene matches: 5. The CDR3 has 15 residues. The CDR3 is CASSYRTSGNNEQFF. The CDR3 DNA sequence: TGTGCCAGCAGCTATAGGACTAGCGGGAACAATGAGCAGTTCTTC.

This clone is medium-sized by share. The rearrangement links TRBV6-1 to TRBJ1-1; D might be TRBD1 (6 bases). The germline V and J ends were trimmed by 8 bases and 6 bases, with 16 bases remaining between them. CDR1 and CDR2 (germline): MNHNS, SASEGT. The CDR3 is made up of 13 amino acids. CDR3 nucleotides: TGTGCCAGCGTTGGGACATCGCTTTCTGAAGCTTTCTTT. This codes for CASVGTSLSEAFF.